This paragraph reports one TCR beta chain. This entry is derived from a study of control samples from healthy donors and cancer patients. TCRdb's table, derived via immunoSEQ multiplex PCR, lists solely in-frame clones and lacks some. The data show some 120,000 clones, with less than 95% seen just once and 3.5% to 4% held by the top ten. The V gene lost 0 bases and the J gene lost 4 bases, with 4 bases spanning the gap. CDR3 length equals 13 residues. From germline, CDR1 is SGDLS and CDR2 YYNGEE. The clonotype was recovered from a young man in good health. The sequenced sample was blood. The chain couples TRBV9 to TRBJ2-2; D gene uncertain. The CDR3 loop reads CASSVDGTGELFF. The CDR3 nucleotides read TGTGCCAGCAGCGTAGACGGCACCGGGGAGCTGTTTTTT.